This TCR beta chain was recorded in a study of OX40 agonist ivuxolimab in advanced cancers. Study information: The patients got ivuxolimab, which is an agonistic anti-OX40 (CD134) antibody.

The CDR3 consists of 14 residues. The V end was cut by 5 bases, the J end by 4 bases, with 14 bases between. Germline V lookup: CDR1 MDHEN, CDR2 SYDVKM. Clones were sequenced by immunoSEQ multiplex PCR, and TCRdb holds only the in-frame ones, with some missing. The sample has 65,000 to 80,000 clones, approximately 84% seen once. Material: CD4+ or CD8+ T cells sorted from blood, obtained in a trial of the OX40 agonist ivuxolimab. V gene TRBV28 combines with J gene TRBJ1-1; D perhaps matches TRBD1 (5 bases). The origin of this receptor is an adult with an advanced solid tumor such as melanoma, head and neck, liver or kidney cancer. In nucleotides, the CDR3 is TGTGCCAGCAGTATGGACACCGCCGCCACTGAAGCTTTCTTT. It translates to CASSMDTAATEAFF.